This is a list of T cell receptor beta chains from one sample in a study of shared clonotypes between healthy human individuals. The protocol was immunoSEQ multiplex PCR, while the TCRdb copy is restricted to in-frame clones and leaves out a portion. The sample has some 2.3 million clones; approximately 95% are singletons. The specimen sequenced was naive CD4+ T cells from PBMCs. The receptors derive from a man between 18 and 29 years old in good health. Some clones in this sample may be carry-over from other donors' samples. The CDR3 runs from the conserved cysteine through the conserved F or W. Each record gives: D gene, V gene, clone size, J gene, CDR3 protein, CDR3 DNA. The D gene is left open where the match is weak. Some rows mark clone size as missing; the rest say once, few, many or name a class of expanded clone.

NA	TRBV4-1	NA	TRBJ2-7	CASSQVPRDWSSYEQYF	TGCGCCAGCAGCCAAGTCCCCAGGGACTGGAGCTCCTACGAGCAGTACTTC
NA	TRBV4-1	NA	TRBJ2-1	CASSQPTTGYNEQFF	TGCGCCAGCAGCCAACCCACTACGGGCTACAATGAGCAGTTCTTC
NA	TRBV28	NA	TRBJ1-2	CASSSPGVANYGYTF	TGTGCCAGCAGTTCCCCAGGGGTAGCGAACTATGGCTACACCTTC
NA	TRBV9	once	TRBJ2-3	CASSVDVSTDTQYF	TGTGCCAGCAGCGTAGACGTTAGCACAGATACGCAGTATTTT
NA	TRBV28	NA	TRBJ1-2	CASSLPRLYGYTF	TGTGCCAGCAGTTTACCCCGACTATATGGCTACACCTTC
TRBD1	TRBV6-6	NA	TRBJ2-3	CASRTQGAGTDTQYF	TGTGCCAGCAGAACCCAGGGGGCCGGCACAGATACGCAGTATTTT
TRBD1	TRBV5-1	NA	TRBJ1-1	CASSLGTGGDPAFF	TGCGCCAGCAGCTTGGGGACAGGGGGGGACCCAGCTTTCTTT
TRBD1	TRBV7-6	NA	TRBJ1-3	CASSLATGSGNTIYF	TGTGCCAGCAGCTTAGCGACAGGGAGTGGAAACACCATATATTTT
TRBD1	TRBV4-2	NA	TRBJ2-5	CASSPRDRGGETQYF	TGTGCCAGCAGCCCCCGGGACAGGGGTGGAGAGACCCAGTACTTC
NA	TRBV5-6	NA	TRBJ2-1	CASRRNIYNEQFF	TGTGCCAGCAGACGGAATATTTACAATGAGCAGTTCTTC
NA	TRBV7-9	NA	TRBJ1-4	CASSLRPIGGSEKLFF	TGTGCCAGCAGCTTACGCCCCATCGGAGGAAGTGAAAAACTGTTTTTT
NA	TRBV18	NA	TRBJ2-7	CASSPRHVNGKSSYEQYF	TGTGCCAGCTCACCCCGACATGTTAACGGGAAGAGCTCCTACGAGCAGTACTTC
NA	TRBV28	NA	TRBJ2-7	CASSLWSGRDEQYF	TGTGCCAGCAGTTTATGGTCCGGGCGCGACGAGCAGTACTTC
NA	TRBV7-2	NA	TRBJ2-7	CASSLGPRGQSYEQYF	TGTGCCAGCAGCTTAGGGCCGAGGGGCCAATCCTACGAGCAGTACTTC
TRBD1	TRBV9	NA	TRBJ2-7	CASSATGTGGIEQYF	TGTGCCAGCAGCGCCACCGGGACAGGGGGAATCGAGCAGTACTTC
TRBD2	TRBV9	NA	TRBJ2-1	CASSERGDSTYNEQFF	TGTGCCAGCAGCGAGCGGGGGGACAGTACCTACAATGAGCAGTTCTTC
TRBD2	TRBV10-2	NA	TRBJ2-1	CASAGGTSHNEQFF	TGCGCCAGTGCTGGGGGGACTAGTCACAATGAGCAGTTCTTC
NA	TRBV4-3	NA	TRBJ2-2	CASSQDPKGLNTGELFF	TGCGCCAGCAGCCAAGATCCCAAGGGACTCAACACCGGGGAGCTGTTTTTT
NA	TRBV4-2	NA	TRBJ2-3	CASSQVGRSESTDTQYF	TGTGCCAGCAGCCAAGTCGGACGGTCAGAGAGCACAGATACGCAGTATTTT
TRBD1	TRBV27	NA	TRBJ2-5	CASSLIGQVWETQYF	TGTGCCAGCAGTTTAATAGGACAGGTTTGGGAGACCCAGTACTTC
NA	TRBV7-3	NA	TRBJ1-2	CASSPGGVLNVGYTF	TGTGCCAGCAGCCCAGGTGGAGTTCTAAATGTTGGCTACACCTTC
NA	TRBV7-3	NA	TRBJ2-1	CASSSSVSSYNEQFF	TGTGCCAGCAGCTCTAGCGTCAGCTCCTACAATGAGCAGTTCTTC
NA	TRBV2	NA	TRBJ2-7	CASSGTRAAEQYF	TGTGCCAGCAGTGGAACCCGGGCGGCCGAGCAGTACTTC
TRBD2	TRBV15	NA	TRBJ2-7	CATRDQREGTYEQYF	TGTGCCACCAGGGACCAGCGGGAAGGGACCTACGAGCAGTACTTC
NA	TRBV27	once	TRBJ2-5	CASSLRWEETQYF	TGTGCCAGCAGTTTAAGGTGGGAAGAGACCCAGTACTTC
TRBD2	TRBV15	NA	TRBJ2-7	CATSRAPELAGDGEQYF	TGTGCCACCAGCAGAGCCCCCGAACTAGCGGGAGACGGGGAGCAGTACTTC
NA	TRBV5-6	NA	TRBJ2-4	CASSPGLAKNIQYF	TGTGCCAGCAGCCCCGGACTGGCCAAAAACATTCAGTACTTC
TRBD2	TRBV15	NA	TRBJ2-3	CATSRELGGGSTDTQYF	TGTGCCACCAGCAGAGAGCTCGGGGGGGGAAGCACAGATACGCAGTATTTT
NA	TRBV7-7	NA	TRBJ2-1	CASGTDVGDEQFF	TGTGCCAGCGGAACCGACGTAGGGGATGAGCAGTTCTTC
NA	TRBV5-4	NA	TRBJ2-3	CASSVSTDTQYF	TGTGCCAGCAGCGTGAGCACAGATACGCAGTATTTT
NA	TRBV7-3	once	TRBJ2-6	CASSSKGHSLSGANVLTF	TGTGCCAGCAGCTCAAAGGGACACTCACTCTCTGGGGCCAACGTCCTGACTTTC
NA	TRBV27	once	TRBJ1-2	CASSSSRNWAYGYTF	TGTGCCAGCAGTTCCTCCAGGAATTGGGCCTATGGCTACACCTTC
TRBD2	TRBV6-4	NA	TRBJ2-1	CASSDSTGLGSYNEQFF	TGTGCCAGCAGTGACTCCACGGGACTAGGGTCCTACAATGAGCAGTTCTTC
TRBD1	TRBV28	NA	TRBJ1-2	CASSIQGSGYTF	TGTGCCAGCAGTATACAGGGGAGCGGCTACACCTTC
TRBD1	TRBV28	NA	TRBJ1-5	CASSFGDRAQHF	TGTGCCAGCAGTTTCGGGGACAGGGCCCAGCATTTT
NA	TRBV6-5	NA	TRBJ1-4	CASRQYSGNEKLFF	TGTGCCAGCAGACAATACAGTGGTAATGAAAAACTGTTTTTT
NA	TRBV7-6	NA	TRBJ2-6	CASSEQGVGANVLTF	TGTGCCAGCAGCGAGCAGGGAGTTGGGGCCAACGTCCTGACTTTC
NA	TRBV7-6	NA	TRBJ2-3	CASSYRDNTDTQYF	TGTGCCAGCAGCTACCGGGACAACACAGATACGCAGTATTTT
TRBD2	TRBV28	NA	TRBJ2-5	CASSSPGGEGETQYF	TGTGCCAGCAGTTCCCCTGGGGGGGAAGGGGAGACCCAGTACTTC
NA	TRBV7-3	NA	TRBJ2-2	CASSLMGASGELFF	TGTGCCAGCAGCTTAATGGGGGCGAGCGGGGAGCTGTTTTTT